The rows below give T cell receptor beta chains drawn from one sample of a study of technical replicates of blood from a few donors. The repertoire was sequenced with immunoSEQ multiplex PCR; TCRdb's copy has only in-frame clones and lacks some. Counted here are about 89,000 clones, 85% to 95% occurring once; the ten biggest clones make up about 0.25%. The sample taken for sequencing was T cells isolated from PBMCs. The source of these receptors is a human donor in good health. CDR3s include the opening cysteine and the closing phenylalanine or tryptophan. The D gene is left open where the match is weak. Only some rows state a clone size, as once, few, many or a class for expanded clones.

abundance,v_gene,d_gene,j_gene,CDR3aa,CDR3nt
NA,TRBV29-1,TRBD1,TRBJ2-1,CSVQTGGYNEQFF,TGCAGCGTTCAGACAGGGGGCTACAATGAGCAGTTCTTC
NA,TRBV10-3,TRBD1,TRBJ2-7,CAIKDRAGVQYF,TGTGCCATCAAGGACAGGGCAGGGGTGCAGTACTTC
once,TRBV19,NA,TRBJ2-1,CASSMRTEALQFEQFF,TGTGCCAGTAGTATGAGGACTGAGGCGCTACAATTTGAGCAGTTCTTC
NA,TRBV7-9,NA,TRBJ1-2,CASSLETGYGYTF,TGTGCCAGCAGCTTAGAGACAGGCTATGGCTACACCTTC
NA,TRBV11-2,TRBD2,TRBJ2-1,CASSQSGLAGNNEQFF,TGTGCCAGCAGCCAATCCGGACTAGCGGGGAACAATGAGCAGTTCTTC
NA,TRBV30,TRBD2,TRBJ2-1,CAWRLAGASYNEQFF,TGTGCCTGGAGACTAGCGGGGGCCTCCTACAATGAGCAGTTCTTC
NA,TRBV5-1,TRBD2,TRBJ2-7,CASSLLVGGTYEQYF,TGCGCCAGCAGCTTGCTTGTCGGGGGGACTTACGAGCAGTACTTC
NA,TRBV20-1,NA,TRBJ2-5,CSAHRETQYF,TGCAGTGCCCACCGGGAGACCCAGTACTTC
NA,TRBV27,NA,TRBJ2-7,CASCRGTSYEQYF,TGTGCCAGCTGCAGGGGAACCTCCTACGAGCAGTACTTC
once,TRBV9,NA,TRBJ1-6,CASSGTGNSPLHF,TGTGCCAGCAGCGGCACGGGGAATTCACCCCTCCACTTT
NA,TRBV27,TRBD2,TRBJ2-2,CASRSLAGGPGTGELFF,TGTGCCAGCAGATCTCTAGCGGGAGGGCCGGGCACCGGGGAGCTGTTTTTT
NA,TRBV2,NA,TRBJ2-3,CASSEVWGDRTDTQYF,TGTGCCAGCAGTGAAGTTTGGGGGGATCGCACAGATACGCAGTATTTT
NA,TRBV2,TRBD1,TRBJ1-2,CASRAGQNYGYTF,TGTGCCAGCAGGGCGGGACAGAACTATGGCTACACCTTC
NA,TRBV6-6,NA,TRBJ1-2,CASSREWGPFYGYTF,TGTGCCAGCAGTAGAGAATGGGGGCCCTTCTATGGCTACACCTTC
NA,TRBV7-8,TRBD2,TRBJ2-7,CASSLRLAGFYEQYF,TGTGCCAGCAGCTTAAGACTAGCGGGATTCTACGAGCAGTACTTC
NA,TRBV11-3,NA,TRBJ2-1,CASSHRGTYNEQFF,TGTGCCAGCAGCCACCGGGGGACCTACAATGAGCAGTTCTTC
NA,TRBV6-6,TRBD2,TRBJ2-7,CASSSQLAGEFEQYF,TGTGCCAGCAGTTCGCAACTAGCGGGAGAGTTCGAGCAGTACTTC
NA,TRBV9,NA,TRBJ1-2,CASSVGAGTDGYTF,TGTGCCAGCAGCGTAGGTGCGGGGACGGATGGCTACACCTTC
NA,TRBV15,TRBD1,TRBJ1-2,CATSSTGVYGYTF,TGTGCCACCAGCAGTACAGGGGTTTATGGCTACACCTTC
NA,TRBV15,TRBD2,TRBJ2-1,CATSRAVGTSGSQRAGNEQFF,TGTGCCACCAGCAGAGCCGTAGGGACTAGCGGGAGTCAAAGGGCTGGGAATGAGCAGTTCTTC
NA,TRBV5-6,NA,TRBJ1-1,CASSFTRNTEAFF,TGTGCCAGCAGCTTTACTCGGAACACTGAAGCTTTCTTT
NA,TRBV4-1,NA,TRBJ2-7,CASSTQGGAYEQYF,TGCGCCAGCAGCACCCAGGGAGGTGCCTACGAGCAGTACTTC
NA,TRBV29-1,TRBD1,TRBJ2-3,CSVLDRGLYGDTQYF,TGCAGCGTGTTGGACAGGGGGCTTTATGGAGATACGCAGTATTTT
NA,TRBV7-9,TRBD1,TRBJ1-1,CASSLGGQGAILGAFF,TGTGCCAGCAGCTTAGGGGGGCAGGGGGCGATTTTGGGAGCTTTCTTT
NA,TRBV11-1,TRBD2,TRBJ2-5,CASRPGLQETQYF,TGTGCCAGCAGGCCGGGACTACAAGAGACCCAGTACTTC
once,TRBV6-1,TRBD1,TRBJ2-1,CASNMGQAYNEQFF,TGTGCCAGCAATATGGGACAGGCATACAATGAGCAGTTCTTC
NA,TRBV30,NA,TRBJ1-1,CAWSVYRNTEAFF,TGTGCCTGGAGTGTATACAGGAACACTGAAGCTTTCTTT
NA,TRBV5-1,TRBD2,TRBJ2-3,CASSLLAGGTDTQYF,TGCGCCAGCAGCTTACTAGCGGGAGGGACAGATACGCAGTATTTT
NA,TRBV19,NA,TRBJ1-3,CASSMPGTNSGNTIYF,TGTGCCAGTAGTATGCCCGGGACAAACTCTGGAAACACCATATATTTT
NA,TRBV6-6,TRBD1,TRBJ1-5,CASRQHRDRGGQPQHF,TGTGCCAGCAGACAACACCGGGACAGGGGAGGGCAGCCCCAGCATTTT
NA,TRBV29-1,NA,TRBJ2-7,CSVPWTVSERYEQYF,TGCAGCGTTCCCTGGACAGTGAGTGAGAGATACGAGCAGTACTTC
NA,TRBV4-1,TRBD1,TRBJ1-1,CASSRQRDRDTEAFF,TGCGCCAGCAGTCGCCAAAGGGACAGGGATACTGAAGCTTTCTTT
once,TRBV19,NA,TRBJ2-6,CASSLDTDHSGANVLTF,TGTGCCAGTAGTTTGGACACGGACCACTCTGGGGCCAACGTCCTGACTTTC
NA,TRBV28,TRBD1,TRBJ2-7,CASSIHTPGQLGDEQYF,TGTGCCAGCAGTATCCACACCCCGGGACAGCTCGGGGACGAGCAGTACTTC
NA,TRBV30,NA,TRBJ1-6,CAWSTAGVNSPLHF,TGTGCCTGGAGTACGGCGGGGGTTAATTCACCCCTCCACTTT
NA,TRBV6-5,NA,TRBJ2-2,CASRRHNTGELFF,TGTGCCAGCAGGCGACATAACACCGGGGAGCTGTTTTTT
NA,TRBV27,NA,TRBJ2-2,CASSLQFSGELFF,TGTGCCAGCAGTTTACAGTTTTCCGGGGAGCTGTTTTTT
few,TRBV11-2,TRBD1,TRBJ2-5,CASSRLGQGVPETQYF,TGTGCCAGCAGCCGATTAGGACAGGGGGTACCAGAGACCCAGTACTTC
NA,TRBV11-2,TRBD1,TRBJ1-1,CASSPRTGWTEAFF,TGTGCCAGCAGCCCTCGGACAGGGTGGACTGAAGCTTTCTTT
NA,TRBV19,NA,TRBJ2-3,CASRREAGLSTDTQYF,TGTGCCAGTAGGCGGGAAGCGGGCCTTAGCACAGATACGCAGTATTTT
NA,TRBV7-9,NA,TRBJ1-1,CASQRQLNTEAFF,TGTGCCAGTCAGAGACAGCTTAACACTGAAGCTTTCTTT
NA,TRBV19,NA,TRBJ1-1,CASSISPNTEAFF,TGTGCCAGTAGTATCTCCCCGAACACTGAAGCTTTCTTT
NA,TRBV6-5,TRBD1,TRBJ1-2,CASSYRGTGGDGYTF,TGTGCCAGCAGTTACAGAGGAACAGGGGGCGATGGCTACACCTTC
NA,TRBV28,NA,TRBJ1-5,CASTGRGRSNQPQHF,TGTGCCAGCACCGGTCGGGGGAGAAGCAATCAGCCCCAGCATTTT
NA,TRBV4-2,TRBD2,TRBJ2-1,CASSQGGGGYNEQFF,TGTGCCAGCAGCCAAGGTGGGGGAGGGTACAATGAGCAGTTCTTC
once,TRBV28,NA,TRBJ2-7,CASSLLSGLGYEQYF,TGTGCCAGCAGCCTTTTAAGCGGTTTAGGCTACGAGCAGTACTTC
NA,TRBV27,TRBD2,TRBJ2-7,CASSLSGEGPYEQYF,TGTGCCAGCAGTTTATCCGGGGAGGGCCCCTACGAGCAGTACTTC
once,TRBV4-1,TRBD1,TRBJ2-1,CASSQEDRYYNEQFF,TGCGCCAGCAGCCAAGAGGACAGGTACTACAATGAGCAGTTCTTC
NA,TRBV18,NA,TRBJ2-1,CASSQYRDVRSYNEQFF,TGTGCCAGCTCACAATATCGGGATGTAAGGTCCTACAATGAGCAGTTCTTC
NA,TRBV29-1,NA,TRBJ2-1,CSVYLLTYNEQFF,TGCAGCGTGTACTTGTTGACCTACAATGAGCAGTTCTTC